A selection of T cell receptor beta chains follows, all from one sample in a study of T cell responses to AZD1222 COVID-19 vaccine. Assay used: immunoSEQ multiplex PCR; TCRdb lists only in-frame clones, some missing. The sample includes over 95,000 clones, 90% to 95% of them seen just once. This specimen was peripheral blood, taken on day 0 of AZD1222 vaccination. The receptors shown here come from an adult in good health. The CDR3 runs from the conserved cysteine through the conserved F or W. D genes are given only for firm matches.

V	J	D	DNA	CDR3
TRBV3-1/TRBV3-2	TRBJ2-5	NA	TGTGCCAGCAGCCATTCCGGGAGAACGGAGACCCAGTACTTC	CASSHSGRTETQYF
TRBV9	TRBJ1-5	NA	TGTGCCAGGTGCCGGGACGCCAATCAGCCCCAGCATTTT	CARCRDANQPQHF
TRBV7-2	TRBJ1-1	TRBD1	TGTGCCAGCAGCCCAGTACCGGGACAGGGCATGACTTTCTTT	CASSPVPGQGMTFF
TRBV5-8	TRBJ2-7	NA	TGTGCCAGCAGCTCCGGACAGATATCCTACGAGCAGTACTTC	CASSSGQISYEQYF
TRBV3-1/TRBV3-2	TRBJ2-7	TRBD1	TGTGCCAGCAGCCAAGTGGAACAGGGGTCCTCCTACGAGCAGTACTTC	CASSQVEQGSSYEQYF
TRBV29-1	TRBJ1-2	TRBD1	TGCAGCGTTTCACAGGGGGCCTATGGCTACACCTTC	CSVSQGAYGYTF
TRBV4-2	TRBJ1-1	NA	TGTGCCAGCAGCCAACCGTCCGGGATGCTGGGCACTGAAGCTTTCTTT	CASSQPSGMLGTEAFF
TRBV27	TRBJ1-2	NA	TGTGCCAGCAGTTTATCAGGGGACTATGGCTACACCTTC	CASSLSGDYGYTF
TRBV5-1	TRBJ1-6	TRBD1	TGCGCCAGCAGCTTGGGGACAGGACTGTTGAATTCACCCCTCCACTTT	CASSLGTGLLNSPLHF
TRBV14	TRBJ2-7	NA	TGTGCCAGCAGCCAAGATTTACAGGTTTTCTACGAGCAGTACTTC	CASSQDLQVFYEQYF
TRBV28	TRBJ1-6	NA	TGTGCCAGCTCAAGCTCCTATAATTCACCCCTCCACTTT	CASSSSYNSPLHF
TRBV7-9	TRBJ2-6	TRBD2	TGTGCCAGCAGCCCCGGACTAGCGGGCCCCACTGGGGCCAACGTCCTGACTTTC	CASSPGLAGPTGANVLTF
TRBV9	TRBJ2-7	NA	TGTGCCAGCAGCGTAGACCGGACTTCCTACGAGCAGTACTTC	CASSVDRTSYEQYF
TRBV25-1	TRBJ2-1	NA	TGTGCCAGCAGCGTTATTGATGAGCAGTTCTTC	CASSVIDEQFF
TRBV28	TRBJ2-5	TRBD2	TGTGCCAGCAGTTTCTTAGCGGGGGGGCTGGCAGAGACCCAGTACTTC	CASSFLAGGLAETQYF